This T cell receptor (beta chain) was recorded in a study of blood T cells in healthy people across ages. Study-level results: Researchers deemed the diversity estimates from one million T cells underestimates. TCR beta diversity, measured per million T cells, fell in a roughly linear way with age. Expanded clonotype changes were possibly confounded by unknown donor CMV status.

Remarks on this clonotype: The antigen remains unidentified.

The CDR3 loop spans 14 amino acids. Germline CDR1 is DFQATT and CDR2 is SNEGSKA (reference sequence). V trimming: 3 bases; J trimming: 11 bases; junction bases outside the gene matches: 9. A J-beta primer mix and a sample-barcoded 5' primer were used in a second PCR of roughly 7 to 12 cycles. From each sample, at least 3 million paired-end reads containing CDR3 were obtained. One entry per CDR3 protein, called by TCRdb with MiXCR from the 5' RACE reads. The sample has around 1,700,000 distinct CDR3 sequences, 28% seen once; the top ten hold 7% to 9%. The rearrangement links TRBV20-1 to TRBJ2-1; 11 positions agree with TRBD2. The clonotype comes from a woman in her thirties in good health. Sequences were obtained from blood. The CDR3 DNA sequence: TGCAGTGCTAGCGTTCCGGGACTAGCGGAGAAGCAGTTCTTC. This gives the protein CSASVPGLAEKQFF.